A selection of T cell receptor beta chains follows, all from one sample in a study of response to subunit inactivated influenza vaccine. TCRdb redid the calling of the RT-PCR reads with MiXCR, one entry per CDR3 protein. The sample holds roughly 190,000 distinct CDR3 sequences, approximately 12% seen once. Another study also made use of these data, one on T cells expressing NK-cell markers.

Specimen: CD8+ T cells sorted from PBMCs, collected 11 to 12 days after vaccination. All receptors derive from a man aged 50-59 years who received an inactivated influenza vaccine. Each CDR3 is given with its conserved first and last residue. Fields, in order: CDR3 protein, CDR3 DNA, J gene, clone size, D gene, V gene. A D gene is named only where the DNA matches it firmly. The listing skips clone size in some rows; elsewhere it reads once, few, many or a size class.

CASSPGPSPLHF | TGTGCCAGCAGCCCAGGCCCCTCACCCCTCCACTTT | TRBJ1-6 | - | - | TRBV11-3
CASSRLGYEQYF | TGTGCCAGCAGTCGTCTAGGGTACGAGCAGTACTTC | TRBJ2-7 | few | - | TRBV6-2/TRBV6-3
CSVLGEADTQYF | TGCAGCGTTTTGGGGGAGGCAGATACGCAGTATTTT | TRBJ2-3 | - | - | TRBV29-1
CASSPRDRSGYEQYF | TGTGCCAGCAGCCCCCGGGACAGATCCGGATACGAGCAGTACTTC | TRBJ2-7 | few | TRBD1 | TRBV7-9
CASRAGTGGRNNEQFF | TGTGCCAGCAGGGCTGGGACAGGGGGCAGGAACAATGAGCAGTTCTTC | TRBJ2-1 | many | TRBD1 | TRBV12-3/TRBV12-4
CASSHVRDTITDTQYF | TGCGCCAGCAGCCACGTCCGGGACACTATCACAGATACGCAGTATTTT | TRBJ2-3 | - | - | TRBV4-3
CSARDFREGSYEQYF | TGCAGTGCTAGAGATTTCCGGGAGGGCTCCTACGAGCAGTACTTC | TRBJ2-7 | - | TRBD2 | TRBV20-1
CASSFRDSLYNEQFF | TGTGCCAGCAGCTTTCGGGACTCCCTTTACAATGAGCAGTTCTTC | TRBJ2-1 | few | - | TRBV7-2
CATSVWAGTDTQYF | TGTGCCACCAGTGTTTGGGCAGGGACAGATACGCAGTATTTT | TRBJ2-3 | - | - | TRBV24-1
CASSSWRNYTGELFF | TGTGCCAGCAGTTCCTGGAGGAACTACACCGGGGAGCTGTTTTTT | TRBJ2-2 | few | - | TRBV6-2/TRBV6-3
CASSFSGGLAPEQYF | TGTGCCAGCAGCTTTTCCGGGGGGCTTGCCCCCGAGCAGTACTTC | TRBJ2-7 | few | - | TRBV7-6
CSATAGPRNQPQHF | TGCAGTGCGACCGCAGGGCCTCGCAATCAGCCCCAGCATTTT | TRBJ1-5 | few | - | TRBV20-1
CASSSSPGWDTQYF | TGTGCCAGCAGCTCCTCCCCGGGGTGGGATACGCAGTATTTT | TRBJ2-3 | - | - | TRBV13